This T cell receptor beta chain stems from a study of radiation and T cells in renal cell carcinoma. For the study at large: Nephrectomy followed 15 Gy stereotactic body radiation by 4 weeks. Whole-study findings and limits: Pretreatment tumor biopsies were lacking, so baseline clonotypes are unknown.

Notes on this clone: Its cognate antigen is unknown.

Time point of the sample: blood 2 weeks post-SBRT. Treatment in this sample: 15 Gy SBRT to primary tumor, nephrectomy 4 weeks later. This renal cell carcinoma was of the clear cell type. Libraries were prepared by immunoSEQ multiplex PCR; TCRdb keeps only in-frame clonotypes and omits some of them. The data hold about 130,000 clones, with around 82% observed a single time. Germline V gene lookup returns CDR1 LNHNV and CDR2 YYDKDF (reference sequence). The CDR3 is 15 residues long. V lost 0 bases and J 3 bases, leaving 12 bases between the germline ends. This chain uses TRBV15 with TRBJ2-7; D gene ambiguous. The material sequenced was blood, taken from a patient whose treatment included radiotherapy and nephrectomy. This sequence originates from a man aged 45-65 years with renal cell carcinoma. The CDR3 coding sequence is TGTGCCACCAGCAGAGATCCAGGAACAGACTACGAGCAGTACTTC. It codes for CATSRDPGTDYEQYF.